This TCR beta chain is drawn from a study of T cell responses to AZD1222 COVID-19 vaccine. Study-level findings and limits: Repertoire samples came only from after the peak T cell response. Seropositive status at baseline applied to only five to seven AZD1222 recipients.

V lost 4 bases and J 1 base, leaving 8 bases between the germline ends. The CDR3 extends over 14 amino acids. Per germline, CDR1 LGHNT and CDR2 FRNRAP. With regard to this clone: Its target is unknown.

Generated by immunoSEQ multiplex PCR, the TCRdb table keeps only in-frame clones and is missing some. The data contain about 150,000 clones, around 90% of them singletons. Sequences were derived from peripheral blood, sampled on day 0 of AZD1222 vaccination. The chain joins TRBV12-5 to TRBJ1-5, with D possibly being TRBD1 (5 bases). The TCR originated in an adult in good health. The CDR3 DNA reads as TGTGCTAGTGGTTCTCGACAGAGCAATCAGCCCCAGCATTTT. Translating it yields CASGSRQSNQPQHF.